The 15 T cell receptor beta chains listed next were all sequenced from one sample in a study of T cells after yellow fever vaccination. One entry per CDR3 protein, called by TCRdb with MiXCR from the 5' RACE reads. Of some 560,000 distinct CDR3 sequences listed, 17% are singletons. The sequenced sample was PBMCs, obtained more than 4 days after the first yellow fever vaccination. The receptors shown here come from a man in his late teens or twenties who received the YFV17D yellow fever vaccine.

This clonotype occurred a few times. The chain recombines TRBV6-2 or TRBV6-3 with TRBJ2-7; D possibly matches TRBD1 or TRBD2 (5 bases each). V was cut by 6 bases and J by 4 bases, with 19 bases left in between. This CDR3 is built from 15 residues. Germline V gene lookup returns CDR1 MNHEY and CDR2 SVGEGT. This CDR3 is CASSPGTTVPYEQYV. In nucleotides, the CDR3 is TGTGCCAGCAGCCCCGGGACCACCGTCCCGTACGAGCAGTACGTC.

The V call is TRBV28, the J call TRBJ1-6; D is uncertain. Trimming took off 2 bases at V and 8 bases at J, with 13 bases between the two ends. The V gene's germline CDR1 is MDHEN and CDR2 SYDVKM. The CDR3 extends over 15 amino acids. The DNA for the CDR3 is TGTGCCAGCAGTTTACCGGTCCCCTCTTATTCACCCCTCCACTTT. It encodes CASSLPVPSYSPLHF.

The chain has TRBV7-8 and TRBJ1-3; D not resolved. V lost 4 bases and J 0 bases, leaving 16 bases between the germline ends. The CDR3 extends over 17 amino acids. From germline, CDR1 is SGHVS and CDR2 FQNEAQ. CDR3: CASSWTLTATSGNTIYF. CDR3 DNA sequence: TGTGCCAGCAGCTGGACTCTTACCGCGACCTCTGGAAACACCATATATTTT.

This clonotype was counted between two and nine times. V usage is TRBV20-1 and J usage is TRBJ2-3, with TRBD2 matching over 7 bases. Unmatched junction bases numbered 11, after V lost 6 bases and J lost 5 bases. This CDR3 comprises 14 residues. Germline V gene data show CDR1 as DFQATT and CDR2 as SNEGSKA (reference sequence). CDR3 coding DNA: TGCAGTGCCCGCGTGCGGGGGAAGGGAGATACGCAGTATTTT. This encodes CSARVRGKGDTQYF.

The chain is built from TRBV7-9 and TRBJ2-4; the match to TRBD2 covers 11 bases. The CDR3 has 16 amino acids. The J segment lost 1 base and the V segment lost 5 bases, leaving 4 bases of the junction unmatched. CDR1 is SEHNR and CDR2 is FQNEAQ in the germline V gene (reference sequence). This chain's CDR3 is CASSPPSGGAKNIQYF. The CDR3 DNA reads TGTGCCAGCAGCCCTCCTAGCGGGGGGGCCAAAAACATTCAGTACTTC.

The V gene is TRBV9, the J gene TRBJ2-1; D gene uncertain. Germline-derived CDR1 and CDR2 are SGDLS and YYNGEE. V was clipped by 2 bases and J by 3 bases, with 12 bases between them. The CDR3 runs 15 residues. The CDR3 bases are TGTGCCAGCAGCGTGACAACTGGGGTCTACAATGAGCAGTTCTTC. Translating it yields CASSVTTGVYNEQFF.

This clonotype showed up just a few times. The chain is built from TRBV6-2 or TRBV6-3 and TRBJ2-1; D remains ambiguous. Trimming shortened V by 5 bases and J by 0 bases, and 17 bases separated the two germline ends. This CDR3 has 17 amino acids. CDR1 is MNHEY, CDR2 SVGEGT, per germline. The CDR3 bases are TGTGCCAGCAGTCAAAATCGACTCATTAGCTCCTACAATGAGCAGTTCTTC. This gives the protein CASSQNRLISSYNEQFF.

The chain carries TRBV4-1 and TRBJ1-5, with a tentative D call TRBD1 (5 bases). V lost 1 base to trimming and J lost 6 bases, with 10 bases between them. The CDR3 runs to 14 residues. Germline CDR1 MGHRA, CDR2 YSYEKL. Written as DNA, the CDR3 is TGCGCCAGCAGCCAAGGTACTGACAGTCAGCCCCAGCATTTT. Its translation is CASSQGTDSQPQHF.

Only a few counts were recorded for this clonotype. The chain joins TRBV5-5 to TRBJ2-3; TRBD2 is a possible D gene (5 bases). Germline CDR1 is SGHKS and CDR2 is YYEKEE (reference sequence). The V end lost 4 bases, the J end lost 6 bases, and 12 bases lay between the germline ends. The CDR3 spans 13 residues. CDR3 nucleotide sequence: TGTGCCAGCAGCGAGGGAACATCCGATACGCAGTATTTT. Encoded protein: CASSEGTSDTQYF.

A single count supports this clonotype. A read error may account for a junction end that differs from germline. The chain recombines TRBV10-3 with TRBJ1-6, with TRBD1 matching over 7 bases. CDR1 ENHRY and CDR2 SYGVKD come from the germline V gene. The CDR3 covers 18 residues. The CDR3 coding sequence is TGTACCATCAGTTTAGCTGGCTCAGGGGGGGCGAATACCTCACCCCTCCACTTT. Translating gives CTISLAGSGGANTSPLHF.

In nucleotides, the CDR3 is TGTGCCAGCAGCCAAGTGCCAGACTTCTCCTACAATGAGCAGTTCTTC. Its protein product is CASSQVPDFSYNEQFF. The V call is TRBV14, the J call TRBJ2-1; D gene ambiguous. Germline CDR1 reads SGHDN; CDR2 reads FVKESK. This CDR3 has 16 residues. Trimming cost V 1 base and J 0 bases, with 10 bases left between them. Complete variable domain (other parts from reference TRBV14 and TRBJ2-1): EAGVTQFPSHSVIEKGQTVTLRCDPISGHDNLYWYRRVMGKEIKFLLHFVKESKQDESGMPNNRFLAERTGGTYSTLKVQPAELEDSGVYFCASSQVPDFSYNEQFFGPGTRLTVL.

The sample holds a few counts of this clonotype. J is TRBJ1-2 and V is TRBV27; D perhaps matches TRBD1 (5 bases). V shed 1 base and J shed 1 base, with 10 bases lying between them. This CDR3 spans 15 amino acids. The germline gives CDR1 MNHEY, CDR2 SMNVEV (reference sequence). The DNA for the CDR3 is TGTGCCAGCAGTTTATGGCCGGGGGATAACTATGGCTACACCTTC. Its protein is CASSLWPGDNYGYTF.

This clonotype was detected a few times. CDR3 in DNA: TGCGCCAGCAGCCAAGAGATGTTAGCGGACCAGTACTTC. Translating gives CASSQEMLADQYF. The chain couples TRBV4-1 to TRBJ2-4, with a weak D call TRBD2 (6 bases). The germline V gene has CDR1 MGHRA and CDR2 YSYEKL. V was pared by 0 bases and J by 13 bases, with 13 bases between. This CDR3 has 13 residues.

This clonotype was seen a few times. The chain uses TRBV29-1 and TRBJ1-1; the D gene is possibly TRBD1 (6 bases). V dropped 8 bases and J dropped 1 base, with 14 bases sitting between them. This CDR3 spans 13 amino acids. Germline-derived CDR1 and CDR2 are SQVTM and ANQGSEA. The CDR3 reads CSTRQAENTEAFF. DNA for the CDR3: TGCAGCACACGACAGGCCGAGAACACTGAAGCTTTCTTT.

For the CDR3, the DNA is TGTGCTAGTGGCCAACAGGGGAGCACTGAAGCTTTCTTT. This codes for CASGQQGSTEAFF. This rearrangement joins TRBV12-5 to TRBJ1-1; 7 positions agree with TRBD1. V lost 6 bases and J lost 4; bases outside the gene matches: 5. Germline-derived CDR1 and CDR2 are LGHNT and FRNRAP. The CDR3 has 13 residues.